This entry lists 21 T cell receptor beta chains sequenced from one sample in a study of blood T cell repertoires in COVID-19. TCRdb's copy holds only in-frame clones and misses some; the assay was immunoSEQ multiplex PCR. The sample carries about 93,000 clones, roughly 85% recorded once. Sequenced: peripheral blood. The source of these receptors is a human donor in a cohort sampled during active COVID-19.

CDR3 loop: CASSSTGTAYGYTF. CDR3 DNA: TGTGCCAGCAGCTCAACCGGGACAGCCTATGGCTACACCTTC. The chain combines TRBV7-9 with TRBJ1-2, with TRBD1 matching 7 bases. Germline V gene lookup returns CDR1 SEHNR and CDR2 FQNEAQ (reference sequence). The length of the CDR3 is 14 residues. With 4 bases clipped from V and 4 bases from J, the junction kept 6 bases outside the gene matches.

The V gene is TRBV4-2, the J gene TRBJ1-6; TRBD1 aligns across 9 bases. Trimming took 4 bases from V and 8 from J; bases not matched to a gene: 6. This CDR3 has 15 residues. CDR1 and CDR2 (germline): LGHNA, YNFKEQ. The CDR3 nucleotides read TGTGCCAGCAGCCGGGACAGGGAGTCTTATTCACCCCTCCACTTT. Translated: CASSRDRESYSPLHF.

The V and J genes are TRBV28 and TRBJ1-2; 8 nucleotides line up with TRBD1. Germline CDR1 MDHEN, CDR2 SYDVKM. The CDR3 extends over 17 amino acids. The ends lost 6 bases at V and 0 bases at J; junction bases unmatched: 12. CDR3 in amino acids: CASRPSSGGRTNYGYTF. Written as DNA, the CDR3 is TGTGCCAGCAGGCCCAGCTCAGGGGGCCGGACTAACTATGGCTACACCTTC.

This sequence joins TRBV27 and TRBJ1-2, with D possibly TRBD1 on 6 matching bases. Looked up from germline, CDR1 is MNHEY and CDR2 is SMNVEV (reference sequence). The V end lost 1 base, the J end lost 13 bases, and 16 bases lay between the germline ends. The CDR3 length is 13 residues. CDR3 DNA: TGTGCCAGCAGTTTATTGAACAGGGAGGGATTCACCTTC. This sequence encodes CASSLLNREGFTF.

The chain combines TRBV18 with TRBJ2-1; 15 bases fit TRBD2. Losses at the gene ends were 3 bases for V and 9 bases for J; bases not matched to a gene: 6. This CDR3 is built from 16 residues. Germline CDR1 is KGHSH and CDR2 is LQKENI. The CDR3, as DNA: TGTGCCAGCTCACCTGGACTAGCGGGAGGGCCTGTTGAGCAGTTCTTC. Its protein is CASSPGLAGGPVEQFF.

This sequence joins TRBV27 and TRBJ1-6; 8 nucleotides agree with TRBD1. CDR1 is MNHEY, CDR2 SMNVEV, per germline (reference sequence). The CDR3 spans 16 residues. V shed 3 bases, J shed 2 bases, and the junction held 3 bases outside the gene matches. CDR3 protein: CASSLLQGAYNSPLHF. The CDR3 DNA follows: TGTGCCAGCAGTTTGTTACAGGGGGCCTATAATTCACCCCTCCACTTT.

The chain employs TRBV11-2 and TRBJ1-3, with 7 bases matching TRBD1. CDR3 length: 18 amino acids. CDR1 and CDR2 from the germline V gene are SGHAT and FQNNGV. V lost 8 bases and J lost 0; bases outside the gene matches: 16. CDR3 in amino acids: CASCQSGTARFSGNTIYF. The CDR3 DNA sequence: TGTGCCAGCTGCCAATCGGGGACAGCGAGGTTCTCTGGAAACACCATATATTTT.

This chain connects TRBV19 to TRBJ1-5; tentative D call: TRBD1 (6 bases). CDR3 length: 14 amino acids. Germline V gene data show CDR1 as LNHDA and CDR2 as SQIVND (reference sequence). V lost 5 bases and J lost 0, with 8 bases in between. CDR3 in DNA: TGTGCCAGTAGTGGACAGTATAGCAATCAGCCCCAGCATTTT. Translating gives CASSGQYSNQPQHF.

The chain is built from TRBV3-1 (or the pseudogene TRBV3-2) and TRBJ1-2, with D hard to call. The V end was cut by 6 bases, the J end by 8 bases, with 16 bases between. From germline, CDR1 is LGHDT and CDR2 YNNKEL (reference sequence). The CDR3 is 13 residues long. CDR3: CASSLTPSGGYTF. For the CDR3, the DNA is TGTGCCAGCAGTCTGACACCTTCAGGAGGCTACACCTTC.

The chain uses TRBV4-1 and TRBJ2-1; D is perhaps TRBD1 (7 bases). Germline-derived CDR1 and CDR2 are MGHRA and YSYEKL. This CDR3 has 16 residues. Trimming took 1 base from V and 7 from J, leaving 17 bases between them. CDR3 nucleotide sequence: TGCGCCAGCAGCCAAGGACAGGGAGGTGGCCTTAATGAGCAGTTCTTC. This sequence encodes CASSQGQGGGLNEQFF.

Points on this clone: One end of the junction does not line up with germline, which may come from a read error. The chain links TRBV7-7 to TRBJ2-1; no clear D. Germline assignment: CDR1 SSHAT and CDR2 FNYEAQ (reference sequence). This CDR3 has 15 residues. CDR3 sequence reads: CASSLVQATYNEQFF. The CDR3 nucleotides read TGTGCTAGCAGCTTAGTTCAGGCCACCTACAATGAGCAGTTCTTC. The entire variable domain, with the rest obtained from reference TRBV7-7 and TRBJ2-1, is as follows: GAGVSQSPRYKVTKRGQDVTLRCDPISSHATLYWYQQALGQGPEFLTYFNYEAQPDKSGLPSDRFSAERPEGSISTLTIQRTEQRDSAMYRCASSLVQATYNEQFFGPGTRLTVL.

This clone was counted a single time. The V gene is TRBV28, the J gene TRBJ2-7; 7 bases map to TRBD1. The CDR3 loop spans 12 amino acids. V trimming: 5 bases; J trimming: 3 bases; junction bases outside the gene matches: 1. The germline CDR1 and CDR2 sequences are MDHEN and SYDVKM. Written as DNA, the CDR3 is TGTGCCAGCAGTGGGACAGTCTACGAGCAGTACTTC. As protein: CASSGTVYEQYF.

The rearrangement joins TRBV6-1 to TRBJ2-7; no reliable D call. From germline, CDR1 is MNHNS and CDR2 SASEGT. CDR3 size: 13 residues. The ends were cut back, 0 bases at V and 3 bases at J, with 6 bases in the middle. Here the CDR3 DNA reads TGTGCCAGCAGTGAAGCGCAGGACTACGAGCAGTACTTC. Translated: CASSEAQDYEQYF.

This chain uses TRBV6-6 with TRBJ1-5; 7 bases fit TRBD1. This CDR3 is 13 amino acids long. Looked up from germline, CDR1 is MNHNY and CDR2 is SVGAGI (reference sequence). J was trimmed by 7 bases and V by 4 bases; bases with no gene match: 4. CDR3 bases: TGTGCCAGCAGTTCCACAGGGGTGCAGCCCCAGCATTTT. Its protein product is CASSSTGVQPQHF.

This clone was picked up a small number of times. The CDR3 loop is CASSFTGLQETQYF. The CDR3 bases are TGTGCCAGCAGCTTCACAGGGTTACAAGAGACCCAGTACTTC. This chain uses TRBV3-1 (or the pseudogene TRBV3-2) with TRBJ2-5, with D maybe TRBD1 (6 bases). Trimming took 5 bases from V and 2 from J, leaving 12 bases between them. This CDR3 has 14 amino acids. Per germline, CDR1 LGHDT and CDR2 YNNKEL (reference sequence).

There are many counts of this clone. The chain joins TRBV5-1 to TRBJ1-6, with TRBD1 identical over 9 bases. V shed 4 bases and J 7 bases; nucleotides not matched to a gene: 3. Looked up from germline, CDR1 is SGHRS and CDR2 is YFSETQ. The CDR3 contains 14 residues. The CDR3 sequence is CASSRDRVNSPLHF. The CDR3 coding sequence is TGCGCCAGCAGCCGGGACAGGGTAAATTCACCCCTCCACTTT.

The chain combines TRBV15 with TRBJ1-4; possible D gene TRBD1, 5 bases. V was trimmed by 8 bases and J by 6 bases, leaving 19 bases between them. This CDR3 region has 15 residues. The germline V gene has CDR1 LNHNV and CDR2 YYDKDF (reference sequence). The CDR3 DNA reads TGTGCCACCGGCTCCTTGACGGCGGGGCATGAAAAACTGTTTTTT. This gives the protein CATGSLTAGHEKLFF.

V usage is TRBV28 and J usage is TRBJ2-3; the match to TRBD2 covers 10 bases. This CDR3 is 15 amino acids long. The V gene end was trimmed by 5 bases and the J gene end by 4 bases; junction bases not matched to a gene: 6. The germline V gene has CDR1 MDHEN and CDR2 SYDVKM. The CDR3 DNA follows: TGTGCCAGCAGTCTCGTAGCGGGAGGACCAGATACGCAGTATTTT. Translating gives CASSLVAGGPDTQYF.

DNA of the CDR3: TGTGCCAGTAGCCCAGGCATCGACCGGGGCACCGGGGAGCTGTTTTTT. It translates to CASSPGIDRGTGELFF. The chain is built from TRBV19 and TRBJ2-2, with D perhaps TRBD2 (5 bases). CDR1 and CDR2 from the germline V gene are LNHDA and SQIVND (reference sequence). V lost 6 bases and J 4 bases, leaving 18 bases between the germline ends. The CDR3 has 16 residues.

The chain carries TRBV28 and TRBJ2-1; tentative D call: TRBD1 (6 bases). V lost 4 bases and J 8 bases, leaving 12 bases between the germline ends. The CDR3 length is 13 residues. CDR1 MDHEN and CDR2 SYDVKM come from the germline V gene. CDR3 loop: CASSSSTGHEQFF. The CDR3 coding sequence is TGTGCCAGCAGTTCATCGACAGGCCATGAGCAGTTCTTC.

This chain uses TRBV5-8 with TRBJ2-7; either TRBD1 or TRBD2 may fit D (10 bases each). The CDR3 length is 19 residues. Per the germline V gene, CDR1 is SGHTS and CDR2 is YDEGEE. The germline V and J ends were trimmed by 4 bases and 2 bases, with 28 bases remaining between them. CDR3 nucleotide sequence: TGTGCCAGCAGCGGAGGGACAGGGGCTTTAGCGGGAGGTACCTACGAGCAGTACTTC. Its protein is CASSGGTGALAGGTYEQYF.